The clone carrying this TCR beta chain was found many times. The antigen is not known. The data were taken from a study of CD8 T cells in ankylosing spondylitis. Via MiXCR, TCRdb re-called the 5' RACE reads, giving one row per CDR3 protein. In the table there are just under 550,000 distinct CDR3 sequences, roughly an eighth of which are singletons. Study observations and caveats: Disease-associated clones were CD8+ and fairly uncommon in peripheral blood. Ankylosing spondylitis blood appeared to be characterized by a TCR beta motif of 8 or 9 highly homologous variants. As reported, disease-linked clones showed significant enrichment in matched ankylosing spondylitis synovial fluid.

The CDR3 sequence is 14 residues long. J was trimmed by 4 bases and V by 6 bases; bases with no gene match: 8. This receptor was taken from a male donor with ankylosing spondylitis. Input material: blood, either unsorted or a sorted T cell fraction (not recorded which). The J gene is TRBJ1-2, the V gene TRBV12-3 or TRBV12-4; 7 positions match TRBD1. This CDR3 is CASRIMDRSYGYTF. Written as DNA, the CDR3 is TGTGCCAGCAGAATAATGGACAGGAGCTATGGCTACACCTTC.